The 23 T cell receptor beta chains presented below share a single source sample, sequenced in a study of T cell responses to AZD1222 COVID-19 vaccine. The protocol was immunoSEQ multiplex PCR, while the TCRdb copy is restricted to in-frame clones and leaves out a portion. Of around 99,000 clones listed, 80% to 95% were seen once; the top ten hold around 8.6%. The sequenced sample was peripheral blood, obtained 28 days after the second AZD1222 dose. The source is an adult who received the AZD1222 COVID-19 vaccine.

The gene calls are TRBV5-1 and TRBJ2-7, with D possibly matching TRBD1 (5 bases). V lost 0 bases and J lost 3, with 10 bases in between. This CDR3 comprises 14 residues. Germline values: CDR1 SGHRS, CDR2 YFSETQ. The CDR3 reads CASSLARQGYEQYF. The CDR3, as DNA: TGCGCCAGCAGCTTGGCACGCCAGGGCTACGAGCAGTACTTC.

V and J are TRBV28 and TRBJ2-5; either TRBD1 or TRBD2 may supply D (5 bases each). V shed 4 bases and J shed 4 bases, with 19 bases lying between them. This CDR3 is built from 16 residues. In germline, CDR1 is MDHEN, CDR2 SYDVKM. The CDR3 coding sequence is TGTGCCAGCAGTTCCCTCCAGGGCGGGTGGGGAGAGACCCAGTACTTC. It is translated as CASSSLQGGWGETQYF.

The chain couples TRBV28 to TRBJ1-5; no definite D call. V shed 4 bases and J shed 7 bases, with 8 bases lying between them. The germline CDR1 and CDR2 sequences are MDHEN and SYDVKM. This CDR3 has 12 amino acids. In DNA form, the CDR3 reads TGTGCCAGCAGTTCCCTGGGACAGCCCCAGCATTTT. Translated: CASSSLGQPQHF. Looking up the rest from reference TRBV28 and TRBJ1-5 gives the full variable domain: DVKVTQSSRYLVKRTGEKVFLECVQDMDHENMFWYRQDPGLGLRLIYFSYDVKMKEKGDIPEGYSVSREKKERFSLILESASTNQTSMYLCASSSLGQPQHFGDGTRLSIL.

For the CDR3, the DNA is TGTGCCAGCAGCTCCGCGGGGGCAACTAATGAAAAACTGTTTTTT. Its translation is CASSSAGATNEKLFF. The V gene is TRBV7-2, the J gene TRBJ1-4; TRBD1 is a possible D gene (5 bases). Per the germline V gene, CDR1 is SGHTA and CDR2 is FQGNSA. Trimming removed 4 bases at V and 0 bases at J, with 9 bases between. The CDR3 length is 15 residues. The full variable domain, rest sourced from reference TRBV7-2 and TRBJ1-4, is GAGVSQSPSNKVTEKGKDVELRCDPISGHTALYWYRQSLGQGLEFLIYFQGNSAPDKSGLPSDRFSAERTGGSVSTLTIQRTQQEDSAVYLCASSSAGATNEKLFFGSGTQLSVL.

This chain connects TRBV6-2 or TRBV6-3 to TRBJ2-7; 8 positions agree with TRBD1. The CDR3 runs 15 residues. The junction had 11 bases not matched to a gene; V was cut back by 6 bases and J by 4 bases. Per germline, CDR1 MNHEY and CDR2 SVGEGT. The CDR3 nucleotides are TGTGCCAGCAGCCCCCCGAGCGACAGGGGTTACGAGCAGTACTTC. This sequence encodes CASSPPSDRGYEQYF.

The J gene is TRBJ2-3, the V gene TRBV23-1, with 10 bases lining up with TRBD2. TRBV23-1 is annotated as an ORF whose role is uncertain. The CDR3 sequence is 21 residues long. V was pared by 6 bases and J by 0 bases, with 21 bases of the junction left unmatched. CDR3 region: CASSITVVNPKREGSTDTQYF. For the CDR3, the DNA is TGCGCCAGCAGCATCACAGTGGTTAACCCCAAGCGGGAGGGTAGCACAGATACGCAGTATTTT.

This chain uses TRBV19 with TRBJ2-1; 11 bases match TRBD2. In germline, CDR1 is LNHDA, CDR2 SQIVND (reference sequence). This CDR3 comprises 15 residues. The J segment lost 3 bases and the V segment lost 6 bases, leaving 4 bases of the junction unmatched. The chain's CDR3 is CASRTGTSGYNEQFF. CDR3 in DNA: TGTGCCAGTAGAACCGGGACTAGCGGCTACAATGAGCAGTTCTTC.

V and J are TRBV25-1 and TRBJ2-1; D possibly uses TRBD1 or TRBD2 (6 bases each). The CDR3 loop spans 15 amino acids. In germline, CDR1 is MGHDK, CDR2 SYGVNS. The V and J ends lost 3 bases and 4 bases respectively, with 13 bases between them. CDR3 sequence (DNA): TGTGCCAGCAGTGATACAGGGAGGCCTTACAATGAGCAGTTCTTC. Amino acid sequence: CASSDTGRPYNEQFF.

This clone was seen a single time. The chain is built from TRBV15 and TRBJ1-5; D gene uncertain. In germline, CDR1 is LNHNV, CDR2 YYDKDF (reference sequence). Trimming took off 8 bases at V and 1 base at J, with 3 bases between the two ends. This CDR3 region has 11 residues. The CDR3 coding sequence is TGTGCCACCTCCAGCAATCAGCCCCAGCATTTT. It encodes CATSSNQPQHF. Filled out from reference TRBV15 and TRBJ1-5, the complete variable domain reads DAMVIQNPRYQVTQFGKPVTLSCSQTLNHNVMYWYQQKSSQAPKLLFHYYDKDFNNEADTPDNFQSRRPNTSFCFLDIRSPGLGDTAMYLCATSSNQPQHFGDGTRLSIL.

The chain combines TRBV20-1 with TRBJ1-2; unclear D gene. The CDR3 covers 9 residues. Germline CDR1 reads DFQATT; CDR2 reads SNEGSKA (reference sequence). V dropped 6 bases and J dropped 6 bases, with 5 bases sitting between them. The CDR3 DNA follows: TGCAGTGCCTGGGATGGCTACACCTTC. Protein: CSAWDGYTF.

This chain links TRBV28 with TRBJ1-5; maybe TRBD1 (6 bases). Per the germline V gene, CDR1 is MDHEN and CDR2 is SYDVKM. The CDR3 is 16 residues long. Trimming left V 4 bases short and J 5 bases short, with 18 bases between. CDR3 sequence reads: CASSSPRGASYQPQHF. The CDR3 DNA reads TGTGCCAGCAGTTCGCCGCGGGGGGCTTCTTATCAGCCCCAGCATTTT.

CDR3 loop: CASPSQGDRREQYF. CDR3 sequence (DNA): TGTGCCAGCCCGAGCCAAGGGGATCGACGCGAGCAGTACTTC. The chain recombines TRBV6-5 with TRBJ2-7; maybe TRBD1 (5 bases). Germline CDR1 MNHEY, CDR2 SVGAGI. The CDR3 is made up of 14 amino acids. V lost 8 bases to trimming and J lost 6 bases, with 20 bases between them.

The chain employs TRBV5-1 and TRBJ2-3, with 10 bases identical to TRBD2. Germline V lookup: CDR1 SGHRS, CDR2 YFSETQ. The J segment lost 3 bases and the V segment lost 2 bases, leaving 3 bases of the junction unmatched. This CDR3 comprises 15 residues. In DNA form, the CDR3 reads TGCGCCAGCAGCTTTAGCGGGAGGCCGACAGATACGCAGTATTTT. This gives the protein CASSFSGRPTDTQYF.

The rearrangement links TRBV27 to TRBJ1-1; D may be TRBD1 (5 bases). CDR3 length: 14 amino acids. The germline CDR1 and CDR2 sequences are MNHEY and SMNVEV (reference sequence). V was clipped by 3 bases and J by 2 bases, with 10 bases between them. The CDR3 region is CASSLRGLNTEAFF. Written as DNA, the CDR3 is TGTGCCAGCAGTTTGCGGGGCTTAAACACTGAAGCTTTCTTT.

This clone has only one observation. The V call is TRBV20-1, the J call TRBJ1-2, with D perhaps TRBD1 (5 bases). Germline CDR1 is DFQATT and CDR2 is SNEGSKA (reference sequence). The CDR3 totals 13 residues. The V end lost 3 bases, the J end lost 2 bases, and 10 bases lay between the germline ends. As DNA, the CDR3 is TGCAGTGCTAGTGTCAGGGAGAACTATGGCTACACCTTC. Translating gives CSASVRENYGYTF.

This chain connects TRBV28 to TRBJ1-4; 7 nucleotides line up with TRBD1. V gave up 3 bases and J gave up 5 bases; unmatched junction bases: 3. This CDR3 contains 14 residues. Germline V gene lookup returns CDR1 MDHEN and CDR2 SYDVKM. The CDR3 nucleotides read TGTGCCAGCAGTTTCGACAGGGAGAATGAAAAACTGTTTTTT. Translated, it gives CASSFDRENEKLFF.

This clone was detected once. The chain joins TRBV4-1 to TRBJ2-1; TRBD2 agrees at 13 bases. The V gene end was trimmed by 0 bases and the J gene end by 2 bases; junction bases not matched to a gene: 4. The CDR3 spans 18 residues. CDR1 MGHRA and CDR2 YSYEKL come from the germline V gene. The DNA of the CDR3 is TGCGCCAGCAGCCAAGATCGGACTAGCGGGGGAACCTACAATGAGCAGTTCTTC. Translation gives CASSQDRTSGGTYNEQFF.

This chain joins TRBV4-2 and TRBJ2-2; 10 nucleotides match TRBD2. Germline lookup yields CDR1 LGHNA and CDR2 YNFKEQ. This CDR3 region has 17 residues. After removal of 1 base from V and 4 bases from J, the junction contained 6 bases not matched to a gene. The CDR3 DNA reads as TGTGCCAGCAGCCAAGTGGCTAGCGGGAGCGGCACCGGGGAGCTGTTTTTT. Translated: CASSQVASGSGTGELFF.

The genes are TRBV28 and TRBJ2-5; 9 bases agree with TRBD1. The CDR3 covers 14 residues. CDR1 is MDHEN and CDR2 is SYDVKM in the germline V gene. The V gene end was trimmed by 3 bases and the J gene end by 5 bases; junction bases not matched to a gene: 4. The CDR3 reads CASSFGQGWETQYF. The CDR3 DNA reads as TGTGCCAGCAGTTTCGGACAGGGGTGGGAGACCCAGTACTTC.

The chain links TRBV28 to TRBJ1-5; D not certain. CDR3 length: 17 residues. V lost 2 bases and J lost 0, with 14 bases in between. Per germline, CDR1 MDHEN and CDR2 SYDVKM. The CDR3 region is CASSLGRQSYSNQPQHF. CDR3 nucleotide sequence: TGTGCCAGCAGTTTAGGGCGTCAGAGCTATAGCAATCAGCCCCAGCATTTT.

This clone came up many times. The rearrangement joins TRBV28 to TRBJ2-1, with 10 bases lining up with TRBD2. This CDR3 is built from 15 residues. With 7 bases clipped from V and 6 bases from J, the junction kept 9 bases outside the gene matches. Germline assignment: CDR1 MDHEN and CDR2 SYDVKM. Here the CDR3 DNA reads TGTGCCAGCACCGTCCTAGCGGGAGATATCAATGAGCAGTTCTTC. Protein sequence: CASTVLAGDINEQFF.

The rearrangement uses TRBV12-3 or TRBV12-4 and TRBJ1-3; TRBD1 is a possible D gene (6 bases). The CDR3 is 13 residues long. V dropped 5 bases and J dropped 4 bases, with 9 bases sitting between them. The CDR3 reads CASSTGTGNTIYF. CDR3 bases: TGTGCCAGCAGTACAGGGACCGGAAACACCATATATTTT.

This chain links TRBV28 with TRBJ2-7; no clear D gene. V lost 3 bases, J lost 2 bases, and 5 bases lay in between. The germline gives CDR1 MDHEN, CDR2 SYDVKM. The CDR3 extends over 12 amino acids. The CDR3 protein is CASSLKPYEQYF. The CDR3 nucleotides read TGTGCCAGCAGTTTGAAGCCCTACGAGCAGTACTTC.